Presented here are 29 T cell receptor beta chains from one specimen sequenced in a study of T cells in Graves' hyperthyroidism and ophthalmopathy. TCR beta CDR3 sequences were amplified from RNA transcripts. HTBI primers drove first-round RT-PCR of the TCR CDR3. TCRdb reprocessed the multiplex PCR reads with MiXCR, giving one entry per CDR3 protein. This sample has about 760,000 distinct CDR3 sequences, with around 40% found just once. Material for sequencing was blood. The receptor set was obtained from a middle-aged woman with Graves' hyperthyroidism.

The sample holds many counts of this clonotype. The CDR3 DNA reads TGTGCCACCAGAGGGGACAGGGTCGTCAATGAAAAACTGTTTTTT. Translating it yields CATRGDRVVNEKLFF. The gene calls are TRBV15 and TRBJ1-4; 9 nucleotides line up with TRBD1. This CDR3 contains 15 residues. V lost 6 bases to trimming and J lost 5 bases; unmatched junction nucleotides: 7. Germline V gives CDR1 LNHNV, CDR2 YYDKDF (reference sequence).

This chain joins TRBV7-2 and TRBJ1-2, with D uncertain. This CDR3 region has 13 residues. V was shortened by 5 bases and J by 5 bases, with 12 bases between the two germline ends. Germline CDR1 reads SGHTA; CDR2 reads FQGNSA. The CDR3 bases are TGTGCCAGCAGCGACCTTTCAGAATATGGCTACACCTTC. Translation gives CASSDLSEYGYTF.

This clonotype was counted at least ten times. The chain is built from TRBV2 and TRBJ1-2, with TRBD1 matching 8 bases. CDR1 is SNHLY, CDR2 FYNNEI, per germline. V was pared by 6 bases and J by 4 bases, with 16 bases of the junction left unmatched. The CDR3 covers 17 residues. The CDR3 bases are TGTGCCAGCAGGACAGGGGAGTTCGCAATCGCACCCTATGGCTACACCTTC. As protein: CASRTGEFAIAPYGYTF.

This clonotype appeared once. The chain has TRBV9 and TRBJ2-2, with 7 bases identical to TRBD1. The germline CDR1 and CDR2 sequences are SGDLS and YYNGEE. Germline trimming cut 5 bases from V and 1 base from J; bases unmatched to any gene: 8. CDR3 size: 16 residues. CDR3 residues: CASRKGGTGNTGELFF. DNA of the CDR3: TGTGCCAGCAGGAAAGGGGGCACAGGGAACACCGGGGAGCTGTTTTTT.

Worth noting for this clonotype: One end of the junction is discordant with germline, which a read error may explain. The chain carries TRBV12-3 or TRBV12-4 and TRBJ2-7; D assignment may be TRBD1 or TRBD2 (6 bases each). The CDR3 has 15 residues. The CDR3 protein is CASTAEQGGLYERYF. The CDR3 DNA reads TGTGCCAGCACCGCCGAACAGGGAGGTCTCTACGAGCGGTACTTC.

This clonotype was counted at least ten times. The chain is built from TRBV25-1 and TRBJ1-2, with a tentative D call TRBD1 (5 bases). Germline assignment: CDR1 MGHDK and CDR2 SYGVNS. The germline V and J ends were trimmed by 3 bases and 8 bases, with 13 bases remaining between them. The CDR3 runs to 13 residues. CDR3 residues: CASSEGSGRGYTF. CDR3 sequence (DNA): TGTGCCAGCAGTGAGGGGTCAGGGAGAGGCTACACCTTC.

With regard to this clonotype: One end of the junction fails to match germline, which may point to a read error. The CDR3 DNA follows: TGTGCCAGCAGTTACTCCGACGACGTCCCATTCCCCGGATTC. Protein: CASSYSDDVPFPGF. V usage is TRBV10-3 and J usage is TRBJ1-2; no definite D call. Germline CDR1 reads ENHRY; CDR2 reads SYGVKD. This CDR3 has 14 amino acids.

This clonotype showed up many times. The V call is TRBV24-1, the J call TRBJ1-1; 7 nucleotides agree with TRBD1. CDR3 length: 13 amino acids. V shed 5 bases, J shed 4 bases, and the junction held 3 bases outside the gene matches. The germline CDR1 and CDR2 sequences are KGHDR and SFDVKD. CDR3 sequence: CATSGDSGTEAFF. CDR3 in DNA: TGTGCCACCAGTGGGGACAGTGGCACTGAAGCTTTCTTT.

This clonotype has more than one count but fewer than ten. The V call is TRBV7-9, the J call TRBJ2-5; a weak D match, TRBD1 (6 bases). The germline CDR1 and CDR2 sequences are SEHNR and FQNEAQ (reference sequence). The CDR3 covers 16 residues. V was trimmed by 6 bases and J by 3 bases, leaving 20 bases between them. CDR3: CASSRKEAGTKETQYF. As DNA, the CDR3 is TGTGCCAGCAGTCGGAAAGAGGCAGGGACAAAAGAGACCCAGTACTTC.

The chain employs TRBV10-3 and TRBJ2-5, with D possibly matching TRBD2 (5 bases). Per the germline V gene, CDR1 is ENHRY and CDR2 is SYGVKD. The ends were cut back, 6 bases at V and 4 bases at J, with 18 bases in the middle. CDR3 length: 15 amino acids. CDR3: CAIRPAGGPRETQYF. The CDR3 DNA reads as TGTGCCATCAGGCCCGCGGGCGGCCCCCGAGAGACCCAGTACTTC.

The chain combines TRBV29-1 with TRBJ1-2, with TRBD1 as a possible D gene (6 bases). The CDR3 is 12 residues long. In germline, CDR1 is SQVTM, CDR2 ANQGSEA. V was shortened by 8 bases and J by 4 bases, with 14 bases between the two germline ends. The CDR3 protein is CSLNRESYGYTF. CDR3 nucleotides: TGCAGCTTAAACAGGGAGAGCTATGGCTACACCTTC.

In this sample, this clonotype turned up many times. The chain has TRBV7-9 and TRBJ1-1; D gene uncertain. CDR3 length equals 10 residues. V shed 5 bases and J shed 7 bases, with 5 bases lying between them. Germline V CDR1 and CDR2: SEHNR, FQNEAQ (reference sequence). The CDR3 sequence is CASSEIEAFF. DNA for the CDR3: TGTGCCAGCAGCGAGATTGAAGCTTTCTTT.

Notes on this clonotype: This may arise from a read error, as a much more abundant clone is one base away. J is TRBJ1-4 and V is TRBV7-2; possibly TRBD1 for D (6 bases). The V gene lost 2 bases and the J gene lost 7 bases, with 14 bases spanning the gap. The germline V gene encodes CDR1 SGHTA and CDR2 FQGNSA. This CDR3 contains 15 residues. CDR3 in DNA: TGTGCCAGCAGCTTACAGGGGAGAGTAGGTGAAAAACTGTTTTTT. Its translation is CASSLQGRVGEKLFF.

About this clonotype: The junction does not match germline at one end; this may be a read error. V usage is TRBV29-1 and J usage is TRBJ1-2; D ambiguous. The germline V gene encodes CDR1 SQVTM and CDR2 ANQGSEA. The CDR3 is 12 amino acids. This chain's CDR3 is CSVEGALYGCTF. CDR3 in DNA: TGCAGCGTTGAAGGGGCCTTGTATGGCTGCACCTTC.

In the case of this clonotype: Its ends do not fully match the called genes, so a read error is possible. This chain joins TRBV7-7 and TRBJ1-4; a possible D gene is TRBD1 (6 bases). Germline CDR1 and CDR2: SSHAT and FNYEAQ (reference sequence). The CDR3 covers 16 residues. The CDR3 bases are TGTGCTAGCAGCTTAGATATGGGACACCTTAATGAAAAACTGTTTTTT. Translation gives CASSLDMGHLNEKLFF.

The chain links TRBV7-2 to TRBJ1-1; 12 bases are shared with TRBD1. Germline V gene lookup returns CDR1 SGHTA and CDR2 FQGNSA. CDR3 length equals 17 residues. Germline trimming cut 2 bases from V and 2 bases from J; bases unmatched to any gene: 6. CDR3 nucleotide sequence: TGTGCCAGCAGCTTACTGACGGGACAGGGGGCAAACACTGAAGCTTTCTTT. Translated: CASSLLTGQGANTEAFF.

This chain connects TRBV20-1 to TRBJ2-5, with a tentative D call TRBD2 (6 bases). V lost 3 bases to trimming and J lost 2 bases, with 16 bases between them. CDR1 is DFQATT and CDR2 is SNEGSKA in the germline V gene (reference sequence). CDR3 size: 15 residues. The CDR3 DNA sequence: TGCAGTGCTAGGGCTTGGACCGGGGGACAAGAGACCCAGTACTTC. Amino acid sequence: CSARAWTGGQETQYF.

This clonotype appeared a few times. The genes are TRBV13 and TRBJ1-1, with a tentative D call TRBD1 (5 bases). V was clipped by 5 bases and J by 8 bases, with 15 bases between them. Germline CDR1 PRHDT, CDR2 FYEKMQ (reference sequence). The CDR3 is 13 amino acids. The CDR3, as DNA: TGTGCCAGCAGCAGGGGTGTACCTAAAGAAGCTTTCTTT. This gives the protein CASSRGVPKEAFF. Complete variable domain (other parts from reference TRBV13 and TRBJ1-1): AAGVIQSPRHLIKEKRETATLKCYPIPRHDTVYWYQQGPGQDPQFLISFYEKMQSDKGSIPDRFSAQQFSDYHSELNMSSLELGDSALYFCASSRGVPKEAFFGQGTRLTVV.

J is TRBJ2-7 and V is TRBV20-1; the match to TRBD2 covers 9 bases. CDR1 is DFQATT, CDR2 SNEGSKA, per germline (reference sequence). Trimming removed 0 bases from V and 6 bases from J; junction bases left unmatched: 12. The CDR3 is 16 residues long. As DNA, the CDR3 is TGCAGTGCTAGAGATGAAGGGTTGGGACTAGCTGCCGAGCAGTACTTC. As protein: CSARDEGLGLAAEQYF.

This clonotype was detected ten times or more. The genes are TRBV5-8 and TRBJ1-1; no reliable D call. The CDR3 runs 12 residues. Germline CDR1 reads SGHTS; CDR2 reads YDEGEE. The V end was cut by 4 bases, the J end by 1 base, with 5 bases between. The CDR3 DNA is TGTGCCAGCAGCCAGCCGAACACTGAAGCTTTCTTT. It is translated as CASSQPNTEAFF.

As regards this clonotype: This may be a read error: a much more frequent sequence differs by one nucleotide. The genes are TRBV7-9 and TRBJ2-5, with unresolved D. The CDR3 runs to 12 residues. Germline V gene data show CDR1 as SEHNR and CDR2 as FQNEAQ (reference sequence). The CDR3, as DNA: TGTGCCGGCAGCTATCTGGGAGAGACCCAGTACTTC. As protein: CAGSYLGETQYF. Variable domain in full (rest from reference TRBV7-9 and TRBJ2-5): DTGVSQNPRHKITKRGQNVTFRCDPISEHNRLYWYRQTLGQGPEFLTYFQNEAQLEKSRLLSDRFSAERPKGSFSTLEIQRTEQGDSAMYLCAGSYLGETQYFGPGTRLLVL.

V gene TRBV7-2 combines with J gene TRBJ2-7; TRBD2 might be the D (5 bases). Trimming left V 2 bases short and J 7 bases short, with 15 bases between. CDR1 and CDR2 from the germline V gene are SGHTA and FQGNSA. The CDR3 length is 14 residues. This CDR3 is CASSLSIFSDEQYF. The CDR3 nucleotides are TGTGCCAGCAGCTTATCAATTTTTAGCGATGAGCAGTACTTC.

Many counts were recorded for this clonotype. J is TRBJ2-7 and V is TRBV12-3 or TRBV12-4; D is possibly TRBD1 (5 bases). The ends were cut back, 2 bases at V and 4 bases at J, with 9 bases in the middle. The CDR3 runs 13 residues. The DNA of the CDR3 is TGTGCCAGCAGTTTACCCGACAGATACGAGCAGTACTTC. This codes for CASSLPDRYEQYF.

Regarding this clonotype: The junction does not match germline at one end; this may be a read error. The CDR3 loop reads CVSRGDRDNSPLHF. CDR3 DNA: TGTGTCAGTAGGGGGGACAGGGATAATTCACCCCTCCACTTT. V usage is TRBV19 and J usage is TRBJ1-6, with TRBD1 matching over 9 bases. Per germline, CDR1 LNHDA and CDR2 SQIVND (reference sequence). This CDR3 is built from 14 residues.

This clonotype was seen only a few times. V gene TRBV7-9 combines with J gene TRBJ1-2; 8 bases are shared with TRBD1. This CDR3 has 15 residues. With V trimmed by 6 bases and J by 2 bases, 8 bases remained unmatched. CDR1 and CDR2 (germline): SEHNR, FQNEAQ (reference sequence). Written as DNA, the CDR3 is TGTGCCAGCAGTCGGACAGGGAGTAGGAACTATGGCTACACCTTC. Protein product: CASSRTGSRNYGYTF.

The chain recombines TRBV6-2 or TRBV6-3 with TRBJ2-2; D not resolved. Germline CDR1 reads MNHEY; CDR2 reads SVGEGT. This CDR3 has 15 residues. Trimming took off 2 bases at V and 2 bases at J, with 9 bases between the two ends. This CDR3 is CASSYVAPNTGELFF. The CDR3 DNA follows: TGTGCCAGCAGTTACGTGGCACCTAACACCGGGGAGCTGTTTTTT.

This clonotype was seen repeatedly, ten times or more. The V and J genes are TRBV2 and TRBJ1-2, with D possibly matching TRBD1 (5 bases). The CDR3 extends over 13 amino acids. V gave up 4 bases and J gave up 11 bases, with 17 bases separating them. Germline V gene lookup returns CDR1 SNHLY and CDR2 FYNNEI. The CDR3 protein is CASSGLGREDYTF. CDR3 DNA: TGTGCCAGCAGTGGATTGGGACGGGAGGATTACACCTTC.

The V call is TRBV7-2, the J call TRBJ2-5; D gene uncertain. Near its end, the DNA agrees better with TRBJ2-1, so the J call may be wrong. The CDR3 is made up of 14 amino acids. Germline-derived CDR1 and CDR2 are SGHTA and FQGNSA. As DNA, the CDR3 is TGTGCCAGCAGCTTACTAAGCTCCTACAATGAGCAGTTCTTC. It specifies CASSLLSSYNEQFF.

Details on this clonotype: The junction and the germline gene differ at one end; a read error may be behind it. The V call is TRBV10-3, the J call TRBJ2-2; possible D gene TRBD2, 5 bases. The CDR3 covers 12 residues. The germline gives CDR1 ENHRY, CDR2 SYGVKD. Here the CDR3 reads CATSEGLGELSF. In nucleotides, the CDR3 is TGTGCCACCAGTGAAGGTCTCGGGGAGCTGTCTTTT.